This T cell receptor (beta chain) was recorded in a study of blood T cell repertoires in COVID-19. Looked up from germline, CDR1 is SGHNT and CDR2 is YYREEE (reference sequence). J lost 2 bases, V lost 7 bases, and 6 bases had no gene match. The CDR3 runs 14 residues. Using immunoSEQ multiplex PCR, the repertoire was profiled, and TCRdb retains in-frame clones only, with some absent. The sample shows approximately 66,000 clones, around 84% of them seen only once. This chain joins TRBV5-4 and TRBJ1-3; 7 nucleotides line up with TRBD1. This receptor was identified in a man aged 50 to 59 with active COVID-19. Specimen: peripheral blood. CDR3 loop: CASLDRETGNTIYF. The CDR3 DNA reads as TGTGCCAGCCTCGACAGGGAAACTGGAAACACCATATATTTT.